Each of the 18 T cell receptor beta chains below was sequenced from the same sample in a study of blood T cell repertoires in COVID-19. Libraries were prepared by immunoSEQ multiplex PCR; TCRdb keeps only in-frame clonotypes and omits some of them. The sample has about 230,000 clones; roughly 85% are singletons. Source material: peripheral blood. These receptors were obtained from a man aged 35 to 55 with acute or convalescent COVID-19.

The rearrangement links TRBV6-5 to TRBJ1-6, with D perhaps matching TRBD1 (5 bases). With 5 bases removed from V and 9 bases from J, the gap between germline ends came to 14 bases. CDR3 size: 14 residues. CDR1 and CDR2 from the germline V gene are MNHEY and SVGAGI. The DNA of the CDR3 is TGTGCCAGCAGTCGGCTAAACCAGGGTTCACCCCTCCACTTT. Its protein is CASSRLNQGSPLHF.

The chain uses TRBV13 and TRBJ2-2, with 8 nucleotides matching TRBD1. Germline V CDR1 and CDR2: PRHDT, FYEKMQ (reference sequence). V was clipped by 6 bases and J by 5 bases; unmatched bases: 14. The CDR3 has 17 amino acids. The CDR3 DNA sequence: TGTGCCAGCAGGCTCTCAAGGACAGGGAATAAGACCGGGGAGCTGTTTTTT. Protein product: CASRLSRTGNKTGELFF. Complete variable domain (other parts from reference TRBV13 and TRBJ2-2): AAGVIQSPRHLIKEKRETATLKCYPIPRHDTVYWYQQGPGQDPQFLISFYEKMQSDKGSIPDRFSAQQFSDYHSELNMSSLELGDSALYFCASRLSRTGNKTGELFFGEGSRLTVL.

This clone turned up a few times. The V call is TRBV7-7, the J call TRBJ2-3, with TRBD1 matching 11 bases. V was pared by 5 bases and J by 5 bases, with 9 bases of the junction left unmatched. Germline CDR1 reads SSHAT; CDR2 reads FNYEAQ (reference sequence). The CDR3 is 16 residues long. The CDR3 nucleotides read TGTGCCAGCAGCCCCAGGACAGGGGGCGTTGGAGATACGCAGTATTTT. Amino acid sequence: CASSPRTGGVGDTQYF.

This chain links TRBV5-1 with TRBJ2-5; the D gene is possibly TRBD1 (6 bases). Germline CDR1 and CDR2: SGHRS and YFSETQ. This CDR3 has 12 residues. Deletions cut 1 base from V and 5 bases from J, with 6 bases between. The CDR3 is CASSLQGETQYF. In DNA form, the CDR3 reads TGCGCCAGCAGCTTGCAGGGGGAGACCCAGTACTTC.

The rearrangement uses TRBV9 and TRBJ1-2; D is perhaps TRBD1 (6 bases). Trimming stripped 4 bases from V and 2 bases from J, with 15 bases between. CDR3 size: 15 residues. The germline V gene has CDR1 SGDLS and CDR2 YYNGEE. This CDR3 is CASSPRDQGNYGYTF. CDR3 bases: TGTGCCAGCAGCCCCCGGGACCAGGGGAACTATGGCTACACCTTC.

The CDR3 loop reads CASSFDSGAGNTIYF. CDR3 nucleotide sequence: TGTGCCAGCAGTTTTGACAGTGGGGCTGGAAACACCATATATTTT. The J gene is TRBJ1-3, the V gene TRBV28; D might be TRBD1 (5 bases). This CDR3 contains 15 residues. Between the trimmed V and J ends, which lost 3 bases and 2 bases, there was a span of 11 bases. CDR1 is MDHEN and CDR2 is SYDVKM in the germline V gene.

This chain links TRBV7-8 with TRBJ1-2, with a possible D match to TRBD1 (5 bases). Germline CDR1 SGHVS, CDR2 FQNEAQ. The CDR3 has 15 amino acids. The ends were cut back, 5 bases at V and 5 bases at J, with 18 bases in the middle. The CDR3 region has the DNA TGTGCCAGCAGCCGGAGCGGGCCCGGGGGGTATGGCTACACCTTC. Its translation is CASSRSGPGGYGYTF.

V usage is TRBV5-1 and J usage is TRBJ2-1; D is possibly TRBD1 (5 bases). Germline CDR1 and CDR2: SGHRS and YFSETQ. V was clipped by 7 bases and J by 0 bases, with 14 bases between them. The length of the CDR3 is 15 residues. The DNA for the CDR3 is TGCGCCAGCTTCGACAGCCTGAGCTCCTACAATGAGCAGTTCTTC. This gives the protein CASFDSLSSYNEQFF.

This chain uses TRBV5-6 with TRBJ2-3; 8 bases fit TRBD1. There are 15 residues in the CDR3. Germline trimming cut 2 bases from V and 5 bases from J; bases unmatched to any gene: 7. Germline CDR1 SGHDT, CDR2 YYEEEE. CDR3 residues: CASSFPDRAGDTQYF. Here the CDR3 DNA reads TGTGCCAGCAGCTTCCCGGACAGGGCAGGAGATACGCAGTATTTT.

This clone was counted once. The chain recombines TRBV3-1 (or the pseudogene TRBV3-2) with TRBJ2-7; 10 bases match TRBD2. V shed 5 bases, J shed 6 bases, and the junction held 1 base outside the gene matches. Germline lookup yields CDR1 LGHDT and CDR2 YNNKEL (reference sequence). The CDR3 is 12 residues long. The CDR3 DNA reads TGTGCCAGCAGCTGGACTAGCGGCGAGCAGTACTTC. Protein product: CASSWTSGEQYF.

The chain links TRBV6-5 to TRBJ1-1; no clear D gene. The germline gives CDR1 MNHEY, CDR2 SVGAGI. V lost 9 bases and J lost 11, with 13 bases in between. This CDR3 has 10 amino acids. CDR3 loop: CASRTETAFF. CDR3 DNA: TGTGCCAGTAGAACAGAAACTGCTTTCTTT.

This clone was seen more than once but under ten times. As DNA, the CDR3 is TGTGCCATCAGTGACGGACAGGCAACTTCTAACTATGGCTACACCTTC. Protein sequence: CAISDGQATSNYGYTF. The J gene is TRBJ1-2, the V gene TRBV10-3; TRBD1 agrees at 7 bases. Germline-derived CDR1 and CDR2 are ENHRY and SYGVKD. The CDR3 consists of 16 residues. J lost 0 bases, V lost 3 bases, and 7 bases had no gene match.

The chain recombines TRBV2 with TRBJ1-1, with D perhaps matching TRBD1 (6 bases). This CDR3 has 13 residues. Trimming removed 10 bases at V and 5 bases at J, with 17 bases between. The germline V gene has CDR1 SNHLY and CDR2 FYNNEI. The CDR3, as DNA: TGTGCCACCCTTAGGGGGGGCATAACTGAAGCTTTCTTT. This gives the protein CATLRGGITEAFF.

The J gene is TRBJ2-3, the V gene TRBV7-3; 8 nucleotides line up with TRBD2. The CDR3 loop spans 15 amino acids. The junction had 12 bases not matched to a gene; V was cut back by 11 bases and J by 2 bases. CDR1 and CDR2 (germline): SGHTA, FQGTGA. This CDR3 is CASSAGGRYTDTQYF. CDR3 nucleotide sequence: TGTGCCTCCAGTGCGGGGGGCAGGTACACAGATACGCAGTATTTT.

This clone was observed a single time. The chain combines TRBV4-1 with TRBJ2-3; 9 bases agree with TRBD2. Looked up from germline, CDR1 is MGHRA and CDR2 is YSYEKL. This CDR3 has 17 residues. V shed 0 bases and J 4 bases; nucleotides not matched to a gene: 8. This chain's CDR3 is CASSQDPGLAWPDTQYF. The DNA of the CDR3 is TGCGCCAGCAGCCAAGATCCGGGACTAGCCTGGCCAGATACGCAGTATTTT.

This clone occurred a few times. The chain is built from TRBV5-4 and TRBJ1-1; D is unresolved. The germline V gene has CDR1 SGHNT and CDR2 YYREEE (reference sequence). There are 14 residues in the CDR3. V was pared by 0 bases and J by 2 bases, with 8 bases between. CDR3 nucleotide sequence: TGTGCCAGCAGCTTGGGGATACTAAACACTGAAGCTTTCTTT. The encoded protein is CASSLGILNTEAFF.

This sequence joins TRBV7-9 and TRBJ1-3; no clear D gene. Looked up from germline, CDR1 is SEHNR and CDR2 is FQNEAQ (reference sequence). The V end lost 5 bases, the J end lost 0 bases, and 17 bases lay between the germline ends. The CDR3 covers 17 residues. The DNA of the CDR3 is TGTGCCAGCAGCCCAAGCGGTTGGGATCTCTCTGGAAACACCATATATTTT. Amino acid sequence: CASSPSGWDLSGNTIYF.

V usage is TRBV7-2 and J usage is TRBJ1-2, with D possibly being TRBD1 (5 bases). The CDR3 runs to 14 residues. Germline-derived CDR1 and CDR2 are SGHTA and FQGNSA. Trimming stripped 4 bases from V and 1 base from J, with 10 bases between. The CDR3 coding sequence is TGTGCCAGCAGCTATGAGACAGATAACTATGGCTACACCTTC. Amino acid sequence: CASSYETDNYGYTF.